This T cell receptor (beta chain) is drawn from a study of long-term antiretroviral therapy in people with HIV. Study observations and caveats: With ART, diversity went up but was still lower than in transplant donor controls. Clones that expanded before ART (that is, prior to treatment) dominated the repertoire at all time points. Unavailable data included ART adherence, viral resistance and therapy changes (switches in treatment).

With termini counted, the CDR3 has 11 amino acids. The germline CDR1 and CDR2 sequences are MDHEN and SYDVKM. This clone was counted a single time. The antigen remains undetermined. Because the CDR3's place on the DNA is in doubt, the DNA is left out and the CDR3 is given as listed by TCRdb. Sequencing relied on immunoSEQ assay v3.0, run at survey level. It was roughly 40,000-55,000 T-cell genomes per sample that sequencing targeted. The repertoire was sequenced with immunoSEQ multiplex PCR; TCRdb's copy has only in-frame clones and lacks some. The table includes about 22,000 clones, over 75% detected once.

The origin of this receptor is a woman aged 25-40 years with HIV. The sequences come from unsorted PBMCs, collected 1.8 years before starting antiretroviral therapy. The chain is built from TRBV28 and TRBJ1-1; the table's D call, TRBD1, was not checked against the DNA. CDR3 region: CASSFGQGTFF.